This T cell receptor (beta chain) was retrieved from a study of blood T cell repertoires in COVID-19. Across the study: Specimens from acute and convalescent COVID-19 originated in the United States, Italy and Spain. From T cells, B-cell-depleted T cells, or PBMCs came the material, which was cDNA or gDNA.

The repertoire was sequenced with immunoSEQ multiplex PCR; TCRdb's copy has only in-frame clones and lacks some. Of roughly 110,000 clones listed, more than 80% are singletons. CDR3 length equals 12 residues. Germline CDR1 ENHRY, CDR2 SYGVKD. Trimming took off 9 bases at V and 6 bases at J, with 14 bases between the two ends. Sequenced: peripheral blood. This clonotype was obtained from a man in his forties with active or convalescent COVID-19. The chain links TRBV10-3 to TRBJ1-2; a weak D match, TRBD1 (5 bases). The DNA of the CDR3 is TGTGCCATTTCACGAGGAGGGGATGGCTACACCTTC. This gives the protein CAISRGGDGYTF.